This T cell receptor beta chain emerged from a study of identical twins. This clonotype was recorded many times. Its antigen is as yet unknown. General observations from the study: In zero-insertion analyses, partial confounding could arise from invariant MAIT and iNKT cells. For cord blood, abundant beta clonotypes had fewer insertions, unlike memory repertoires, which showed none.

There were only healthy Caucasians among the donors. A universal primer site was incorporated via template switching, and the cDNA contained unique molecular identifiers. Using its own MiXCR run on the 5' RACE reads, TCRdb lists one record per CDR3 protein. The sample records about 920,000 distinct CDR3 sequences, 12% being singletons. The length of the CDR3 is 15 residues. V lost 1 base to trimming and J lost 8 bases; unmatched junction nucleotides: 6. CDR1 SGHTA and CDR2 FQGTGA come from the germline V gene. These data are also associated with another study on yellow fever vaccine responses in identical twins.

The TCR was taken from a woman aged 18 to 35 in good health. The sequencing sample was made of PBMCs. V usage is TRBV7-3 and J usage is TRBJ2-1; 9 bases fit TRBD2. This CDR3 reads CASSLNSGRPHEQFF. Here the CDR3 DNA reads TGTGCCAGCAGCTTAAATAGCGGGAGACCCCATGAGCAGTTCTTC.